These 2 T cell receptor beta chains were sequenced from one sample in a study of T-cell memory formation after mild COVID-19. From the 5' RACE reads, TCRdb called clonotypes with MiXCR, one entry per CDR3 protein. The sample includes 150,000 to 200,000 distinct CDR3 sequences, 14% of them seen just once. Sequencing was performed on PBMCs or a T cell subset sorted from them (not recorded which). Every receptor here comes from an adult woman who had mild COVID-19 (a few samples of this study predate the infection). Cell type and time point are not known.

The rearrangement joins TRBV19 to TRBJ1-3; no firm D call. Trimming stripped 7 bases from V and 0 bases from J, with 13 bases between. CDR1 and CDR2 (germline): LNHDA, SQIVND (reference sequence). The CDR3 consists of 15 residues. The CDR3 region is CASTGKGSSGNTIYF. CDR3 nucleotide sequence: TGTGCCAGTACTGGGAAGGGAAGCTCTGGAAACACCATATATTTT.

This clonotype has a handful of counts. V gene TRBV24-1 combines with J gene TRBJ2-1, with TRBD2 matching 8 bases. This CDR3 comprises 15 residues. Germline CDR1 is KGHDR and CDR2 is SFDVKD. Trimming at V came to 3 bases and at J to 8 bases, leaving 8 bases not matched to a gene. CDR3 DNA: TGTGCCACCAGTGATAGGACTAGCTTTAGGGATGAGCAGTTCTTC. Amino acids: CATSDRTSFRDEQFF.